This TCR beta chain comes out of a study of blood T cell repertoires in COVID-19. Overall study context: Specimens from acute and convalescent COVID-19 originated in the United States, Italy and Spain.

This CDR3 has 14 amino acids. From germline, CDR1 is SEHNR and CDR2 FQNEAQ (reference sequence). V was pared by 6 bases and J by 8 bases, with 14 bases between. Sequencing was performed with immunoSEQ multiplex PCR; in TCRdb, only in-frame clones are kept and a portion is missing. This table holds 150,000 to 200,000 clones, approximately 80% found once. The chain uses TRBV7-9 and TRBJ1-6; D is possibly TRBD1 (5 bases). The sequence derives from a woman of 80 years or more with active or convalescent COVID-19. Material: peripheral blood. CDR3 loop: CASSESTEDSPLHF. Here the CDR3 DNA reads TGTGCCAGCAGTGAATCGACAGAGGATTCACCCCTCCACTTT.